This TCR beta chain was found in a study of vaccination and CD4 T cells after COVID-19. At the level of the study: Recovered patients in the cohort numbered six men and four women, two of them Hispanic.

A note on this clonotype: Its antigen is unknown.

The Oncomine TCR Beta short-read assay was what sequenced the DNA obtained from cultured CD4+ T cells. MiXCR, run by TCRdb on the PCR reads, gives a single entry per CDR3 protein. The table records about 21,000 distinct CDR3 sequences, roughly 46% of them present only once. Time point described: late sampling 161 to 241 days after vaccination in three convalescent patients. As to treatment: roughly 11-day PBMC culture with coronavirus spike peptide pools or control peptides (ViraFEST assay). CDR3 length equals 13 residues. V lost 5 bases to trimming and J lost 4 bases; unmatched junction nucleotides: 4. Germline V gene sequence: CDR1 SGHTA, CDR2 FQGNSA.

The source was CD4+ T cells from blood, cultured in vitro, collected about 7 months after SARS-CoV-2 vaccination. The sequence came from a human donor who had recovered from COVID-19. The V gene is TRBV7-2, the J gene TRBJ1-1; 7 positions match TRBD1. The CDR3 is CASSNAGGTEAFF. CDR3 in DNA: TGTGCCAGCAGCAACGCAGGGGGCACTGAAGCTTTCTTT.